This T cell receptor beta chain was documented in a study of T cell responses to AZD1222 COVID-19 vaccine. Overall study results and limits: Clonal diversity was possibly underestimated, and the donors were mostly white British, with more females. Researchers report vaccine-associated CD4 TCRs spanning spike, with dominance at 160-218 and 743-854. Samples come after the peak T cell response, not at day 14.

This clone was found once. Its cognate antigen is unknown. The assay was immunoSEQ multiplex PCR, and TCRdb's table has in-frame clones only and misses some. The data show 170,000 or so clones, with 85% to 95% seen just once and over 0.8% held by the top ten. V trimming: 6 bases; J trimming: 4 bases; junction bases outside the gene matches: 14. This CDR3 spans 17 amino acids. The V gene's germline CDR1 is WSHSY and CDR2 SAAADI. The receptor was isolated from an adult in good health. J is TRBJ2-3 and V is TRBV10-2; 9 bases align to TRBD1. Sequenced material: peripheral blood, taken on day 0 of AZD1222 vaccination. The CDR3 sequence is CASRGTGSTAEADTQYF. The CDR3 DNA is TGCGCCAGCAGGGGGACAGGGAGCACAGCAGAAGCAGATACGCAGTATTTT.